The rows below give T cell receptor beta chains drawn from one sample of a study of shared clonotypes between healthy human individuals. The assay was immunoSEQ multiplex PCR, and TCRdb's table has in-frame clones only and misses some. The table lists approximately 330,000 clones, more than 60% of them singletons. The material sequenced was memory CD4+ T cells sorted from blood. All receptors derive from a man aged 30-40 years in good health. Each CDR3 is given with its conserved first and last residue. The D gene is left open where the match is weak. Part of the rows lack a size; the others show once, few, many or a class for expanded clones.

TRBJ2-5 TRBV18 NA NA CASSTSAAGRTQYF TGTGCCAGCTCAACCTCAGCGGCCGGGAGGACCCAGTACTTC
TRBJ1-1 TRBV6-5 NA NA CASRRQAPNTEAFF TGTGCCAGCAGAAGACAGGCGCCGAACACTGAAGCTTTCTTT
TRBJ2-3 TRBV5-1 TRBD2 NA CASSLAASGYSTDTQYF TGCGCCAGCAGCTTGGCGGCTAGCGGATATAGCACAGATACGCAGTATTTT
TRBJ1-1 TRBV6-5 TRBD1 NA CASSKTGGAATEAFF TGTGCCAGCAGTAAAACAGGGGGCGCAGCCACTGAAGCTTTCTTT
TRBJ2-7 TRBV6-6 NA NA CASTSGFGSYEQYF TGTGCCAGCACCTCGGGATTTGGGTCCTACGAGCAGTACTTC
TRBJ1-5 TRBV5-5 TRBD1 once CASSRDSGWPQHF TGTGCCAGCAGCCGGGACAGCGGTTGGCCCCAGCATTTT
TRBJ2-5 TRBV5-8 TRBD1 NA CASREGYRGNTQYF TGTGCCAGCAGAGAGGGATACAGGGGGAACACCCAGTACTTC
TRBJ2-1 TRBV18 TRBD1 NA CASSPPRDRAYNEQFF TGTGCCAGCTCACCACCGAGGGACAGGGCATACAATGAGCAGTTCTTC
TRBJ1-4 TRBV10-3 NA NA CAIGSILNEKLFF TGTGCCATCGGTTCTATCTTAAATGAAAAACTGTTTTTT
TRBJ1-1 TRBV4-3 TRBD1 NA CASSRRAGTENTEAFF TGCGCCAGCAGCCGAAGGGCCGGGACAGAAAACACTGAAGCTTTCTTT
TRBJ1-2 TRBV7-2 TRBD1 NA CASSLYRGGSYGYTF TGTGCCAGCAGCCTGTACAGGGGAGGCAGCTATGGCTACACCTTC
TRBJ1-1 TRBV25-1 TRBD1 once CASWKTGFGAFF TGTGCCAGCTGGAAGACAGGGTTCGGAGCTTTCTTT
TRBJ1-1 TRBV30 NA few CASRTLSGYTEAFF TGTGCCTCCCGAACGTTGTCAGGGTACACTGAAGCTTTCTTT
TRBJ1-2 TRBV5-1 NA NA CASSSDGNYGYTF TGCGCCAGCAGCTCGGACGGGAACTATGGCTACACCTTC
TRBJ2-5 TRBV21-1 NA NA CASSKVSETQYF TGTGCCAGCAGCAAAGTATCAGAGACCCAGTACTTC